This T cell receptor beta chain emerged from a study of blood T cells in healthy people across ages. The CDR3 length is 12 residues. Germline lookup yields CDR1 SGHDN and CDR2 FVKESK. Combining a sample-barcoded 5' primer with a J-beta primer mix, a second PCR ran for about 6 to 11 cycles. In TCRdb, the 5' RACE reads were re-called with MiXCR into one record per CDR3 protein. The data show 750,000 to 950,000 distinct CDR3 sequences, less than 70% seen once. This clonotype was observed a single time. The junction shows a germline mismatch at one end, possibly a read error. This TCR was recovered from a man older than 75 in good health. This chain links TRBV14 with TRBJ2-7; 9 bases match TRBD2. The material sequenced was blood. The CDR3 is CASSPRTSEQYF. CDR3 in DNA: TGTGCCAGCAGCCCCCGGACTAGCGAGCAGTACTTT.